The 18 T cell receptor beta chains in this list originate from one sample, sequenced in a study of CD8 T cells in Susac syndrome. Reverse transcription used about 0.45 to 1 ug RNA and random hexamers. Using its own MiXCR run on the immunoSEQ multiplex PCR reads, TCRdb lists one record per CDR3 protein. Here the sample spans some 110,000 distinct CDR3 sequences, nearly 96% being singletons. The sequenced sample consisted of CD4+ T cells from PBMCs. All receptors derive from a human donor with Susac syndrome.

The rearrangement uses TRBV7-2 and TRBJ2-3; no reliable D call. V was pared by 6 bases and J by 2 bases, with 9 bases between. From germline, CDR1 is SGHTA and CDR2 FQGNSA. The CDR3 length is 13 residues. The CDR3 nucleotides read TGTGCCAGCAGTCTTTCCCTCACAGATACGCAGTATTTT. It yields the protein CASSLSLTDTQYF.

The V call is TRBV7-2, the J call TRBJ2-7, with TRBD2 as a possible D gene (7 bases). Germline lookup yields CDR1 SGHTA and CDR2 FQGNSA. The V gene lost 7 bases and the J gene lost 7 bases, with 23 bases spanning the gap. The CDR3 is 15 residues long. This CDR3 reads CASTPGGGGPGEQYF. The CDR3 DNA sequence: TGTGCCAGCACCCCCGGAGGGGGAGGGCCGGGGGAGCAGTACTTC.

This clonotype was observed a single time. V usage is TRBV29-1 and J usage is TRBJ2-7, with D possibly being TRBD2 (6 bases). V gave up 5 bases and J gave up 9 bases, with 23 bases separating them. CDR1 and CDR2 (germline): SQVTM, ANQGSEA. The CDR3 is 14 amino acids. The DNA for the CDR3 is TGCAGCGTTCGCTGGAGGGACTCTAGTATAGGGCAGTACTTC. It encodes CSVRWRDSSIGQYF.

The chain uses TRBV3-1 and TRBJ2-1, with a weak D call TRBD2 (6 bases). Between the trimmed V and J ends, which lost 4 bases and 3 bases, there was a span of 13 bases. CDR3 length: 15 residues. The germline V gene has CDR1 LGHDT and CDR2 YNNKEL (reference sequence). The CDR3 coding sequence is TGTGCCAGCAGCCGACGTAGCGGTCTCTACAATGAGCAGTTCTTC. The encoded protein is CASSRRSGLYNEQFF.

The V call is TRBV11-2, the J call TRBJ1-5; no clear D gene. CDR3 size: 16 residues. In germline, CDR1 is SGHAT, CDR2 FQNNGV. Trimming removed 0 bases from V and 2 bases from J, with 11 bases in between. CDR3 region: CASSLDPGYGNQPQHF. DNA for the CDR3: TGTGCCAGCAGCTTAGACCCGGGCTACGGCAATCAGCCCCAGCATTTT.

This sequence joins TRBV5-1 and TRBJ2-3; 10 bases line up with TRBD2. The CDR3 has 15 residues. Germline CDR1 is SGHRS and CDR2 is YFSETQ. V lost 0 bases, J lost 4 bases, and 2 bases stayed unmatched. This chain's CDR3 is CASSLGLAGADTQYF. DNA for the CDR3: TGCGCCAGCAGCTTGGGGCTAGCGGGAGCAGATACGCAGTATTTT.

The chain recombines TRBV29-1 with TRBJ2-1; 9 bases align to TRBD2. This CDR3 has 14 amino acids. The V gene's germline CDR1 is SQVTM and CDR2 ANQGSEA. With V trimmed by 3 bases and J by 7 bases, 7 bases remained unmatched. In DNA form, the CDR3 reads TGCAGCGTTGACGCGGGAGGGACGTGGAATGAGCAGTTCTTC. It yields the protein CSVDAGGTWNEQFF.

The chain combines TRBV12-3 or TRBV12-4 with TRBJ2-7; TRBD2 aligns across 7 bases. The CDR3 has 13 amino acids. V shed 3 bases and J 1 base; nucleotides not matched to a gene: 0. The CDR3 region has the DNA TGTGCCAGCAGTTTGCGGGGGTCCTACGAGCAGTACTTC. It codes for CASSLRGSYEQYF.

This chain links TRBV28 with TRBJ2-1; D might be TRBD2 (6 bases). Trimming removed 6 bases at V and 5 bases at J, with 17 bases between. The CDR3 covers 15 residues. Germline CDR1 MDHEN, CDR2 SYDVKM. The CDR3, as DNA: TGTGCCAGCAGACCACCCGGGACTGGCCACAATGAGCAGTTCTTC. The encoded protein is CASRPPGTGHNEQFF.

The table lists this clonotype with a count of one. CDR3 amino acids: CASTSRNEQFF. CDR3 sequence (DNA): TGTGCCAGCACTAGCAGGAATGAGCAGTTCTTC. The chain links TRBV3-1 to TRBJ2-1, with a possible D match to TRBD2 (5 bases). CDR3 length equals 11 residues. Per germline, CDR1 LGHDT and CDR2 YNNKEL (reference sequence). The V and J ends lost 7 bases and 7 bases respectively, with 8 bases between them.

The chain combines TRBV19 with TRBJ1-1, with D tentatively TRBD1 (5 bases). CDR1 is LNHDA, CDR2 SQIVND, per germline (reference sequence). With 1 base removed from V and 10 bases from J, the gap between germline ends came to 10 bases. CDR3 size: 12 residues. The CDR3 nucleotides are TGTGCCAGTAGTATAGCCGGGGGAAGAGCTTTCTTT. It codes for CASSIAGGRAFF.

The genes are TRBV30 and TRBJ1-3; D unclear. V was shortened by 3 bases and J by 0 bases, with 12 bases between the two germline ends. CDR1 is GTSNPN and CDR2 is SVGIG in the germline V gene (reference sequence). The CDR3 extends over 15 amino acids. The CDR3 is CAWSEDFSSGNTIYF. CDR3 DNA: TGTGCCTGGAGCGAGGACTTTAGCTCTGGAAACACCATATATTTT.

V and J are TRBV2 and TRBJ2-3; 11 bases agree with TRBD2. The germline V gene encodes CDR1 SNHLY and CDR2 FYNNEI. The V segment lost 6 bases and the J segment 4 bases; nucleotides outside the gene matches: 6. This CDR3 is built from 15 residues. The CDR3: CASRPSGRSSDTQYF. CDR3 bases: TGTGCCAGCAGACCTAGCGGGAGGTCTTCAGATACGCAGTATTTT.

The chain has TRBV20-1 and TRBJ2-1; the match to TRBD1 covers 9 bases. V lost 0 bases to trimming and J lost 6 bases; unmatched junction nucleotides: 9. Germline CDR1 is DFQATT and CDR2 is SNEGSKA (reference sequence). The CDR3 has 16 residues. CDR3 region: CSARDLAGQGFNEQFF. DNA for the CDR3: TGCAGTGCTAGAGATCTGGCGGGACAGGGTTTCAATGAGCAGTTCTTC.

This chain connects TRBV9 to TRBJ2-7; D uncertain. V lost 0 bases and J 0 bases, leaving 7 bases between the germline ends. This CDR3 has 14 amino acids. Germline V gene sequence: CDR1 SGDLS, CDR2 YYNGEE. The CDR3 bases are TGTGCCAGCAGCGTAGGACTGAACTCCTACGAGCAGTACTTC. Its protein product is CASSVGLNSYEQYF.

This clonotype appeared a single time. This chain joins TRBV12-3 or TRBV12-4 and TRBJ2-1, with D tentatively TRBD1 (6 bases). The CDR3 consists of 11 residues. V gave up 6 bases and J gave up 13 bases, with 13 bases separating them. This CDR3 is CASRTNRVQFF. CDR3 in DNA: TGTGCCAGCAGGACCAACAGGGTACAGTTCTTC.

The rearrangement links TRBV20-1 to TRBJ2-7; a possible D gene is TRBD2 (5 bases). With 4 bases removed from V and 1 base from J, the gap between germline ends came to 8 bases. The CDR3 length is 12 residues. Germline V CDR1 and CDR2: DFQATT, SNEGSKA (reference sequence). This chain's CDR3 is CSATTTSYEQYF. The CDR3 DNA reads as TGCAGTGCTACGACTACTTCCTACGAGCAGTACTTC.

This clonotype has just one count. The chain combines TRBV7-6 with TRBJ1-1, with D possibly matching TRBD1 (5 bases). CDR1 SGHVS and CDR2 FNYEAQ come from the germline V gene. The CDR3 loop spans 13 amino acids. V was cut by 5 bases and J by 4 bases, with 11 bases left in between. CDR3 region: CASSGRVGTEAFF. The DNA of the CDR3 is TGTGCCAGCAGCGGCAGGGTTGGCACTGAAGCTTTCTTT.